The present entry profiles one TCR beta chain with its context. The J segment lost 8 bases and the V segment lost 7 bases, leaving 13 bases of the junction unmatched. CDR1 is MNHEY and CDR2 is SVGAGI in the germline V gene. The CDR3 loop spans 14 amino acids. Sequencing was performed with immunoSEQ multiplex PCR; in TCRdb, only in-frame clones are kept and a portion is missing. The sample has tens of thousands of clones, roughly 83% seen once. These data are taken from a study of blood T cell repertoires in COVID-19. Study information: Collection of acute and convalescent COVID-19 samples took place in the United States, Italy and Spain. T cells, B-cell-depleted T cells, or PBMCs provided the cDNA or gDNA that served as material.

The chain couples TRBV6-5 to TRBJ1-2, with 7 positions matching TRBD1. The clonotype originates from a woman aged 60-75 years with acute or convalescent COVID-19. Sequencing was performed on peripheral blood. CDR3 bases: TGTGCCAGCACCTACCGGACAGGAGCTGGGGGCTACACCTTC. Residues: CASTYRTGAGGYTF.